Detailed here is one T cell receptor (beta chain). Its antigen remains unidentified. These data are taken from a study of shared clonotypes between healthy human individuals. Study findings and constraints: The low donor count limited represented genetic and exposure-history diversity.

This was a deep-level run. Methods used by the authors: Filtering of immunoSEQ junctional sequences could not match full-length read filtering. Sequencing used immunoSEQ multiplex PCR; TCRdb keeps in-frame clones, though not all of them. The V and J calls and clone size were taken over from that table, and D and trimming were inferred from the DNA. The profile covers 1.4 million to 1.5 million clones, with about 96% appearing a single time and approximately 1.1% taken by the ten largest. Germline CDR1 and CDR2: KGHSH and LQKENI. Trimming cost V 4 bases and J 4 bases, with 19 bases left between them. The CDR3 runs to 16 residues.

The sequenced sample consisted of naive CD4+ T cells sorted from blood. The subset here: CD45RA+ positively selected. The sequence was collected from a man aged 25-45 years in good health. The chain carries TRBV18 and TRBJ2-5; maybe TRBD1 (6 bases). CDR3 protein: CASSQLPGAVGETQYF. The CDR3 nucleotides read TGTGCCAGCTCACAGCTTCCAGGGGCGGTCGGAGAGACCCAGTACTTC.